The TCR beta chain under discussion was sequenced for a study of beta chain features in type 1 diabetes. Study results and limitations: PCR might show a preference for shorter templates, equally across patients and controls. The similarity of naive, central memory and Treg TCRB repertoires appeared greater among patients than among healthy donors. At VDJ recombination sites, type 1 diabetes patients had fewer insertions and more deleted nucleotides.

CDR1 and CDR2 from the germline V gene are LNHNV and YYDKDF (reference sequence). V shed 2 bases and J shed 3 bases, with 17 bases lying between them. The CDR3 has 16 residues. CD45RO/CCR7/CD25/CD127/CD95/CD27 separated CD4+ naive, central memory, regulatory and stem cell-like memory cells by sorting. Reverse transcription of all isolated RNA meant that expressed TCRB transcripts were sequenced. Sequenced by immunoSEQ multiplex PCR; TCRdb stores in-frame clones only, minus some. The sample shows hundreds of thousands of clones, approximately 15% of them seen only once. Regarding this clone: Its antigen is unknown.

V and J are TRBV15 and TRBJ2-7; possibly TRBD1 for D (5 bases). This TCR derives from a man younger than 40 in good health. The sequenced sample consisted of naive CD4+ T cells from blood. Written as DNA, the CDR3 is TGTGCCACCAGCAGATCACTGACAGACCAGATCTACGAGCAGTACTTC. Its translation: CATSRSLTDQIYEQYF.